The text below deals with one T cell receptor (beta chain). Its matching antigen is unknown. Treatment: oral pan-JAK inhibitor, 5-10 mg twice daily. Investigators isolated RNA and reverse transcribed it into cDNA to act as the sequencing template. Method: immunoSEQ multiplex PCR; TCRdb's copy keeps in-frame clones and lacks some. Counted here are approximately 280,000 clones, 58% occurring once; the ten biggest clones make up less than 2%. The data originate from a study of CD8+ T cells in alopecia areata. As for the study in general: A regimen of oral tofacitinib, 5 to 10 mg twice daily, was given to treated patients. Affected scalp percentage gauged treated patients' severity. Points from the study as a whole: Normal scalp showed lower clonality than lesional scalp, especially alopecia totalis/universalis. Scalp clonality dropped significantly under tofacitinib, as did expanded CD8+ top-100 clones.

CDR1 and CDR2 from the germline V gene are MDHEN and SYDVKM. Trimming removed 7 bases from V and 5 bases from J, with 18 bases in between. The CDR3 contains 15 residues. The sequence came from a human donor with alopecia areata. The sequencing here drew on CD4+ T cells sorted from blood, taken at week 24, from a patient treated with tofacitinib. The chain has TRBV28 and TRBJ2-1; D is ambiguous. The CDR3 DNA follows: TGTGCCAGCACGACAAACGGCGGTAGGGACAATGAGCAGTTCTTC. The encoded protein is CASTTNGGRDNEQFF.